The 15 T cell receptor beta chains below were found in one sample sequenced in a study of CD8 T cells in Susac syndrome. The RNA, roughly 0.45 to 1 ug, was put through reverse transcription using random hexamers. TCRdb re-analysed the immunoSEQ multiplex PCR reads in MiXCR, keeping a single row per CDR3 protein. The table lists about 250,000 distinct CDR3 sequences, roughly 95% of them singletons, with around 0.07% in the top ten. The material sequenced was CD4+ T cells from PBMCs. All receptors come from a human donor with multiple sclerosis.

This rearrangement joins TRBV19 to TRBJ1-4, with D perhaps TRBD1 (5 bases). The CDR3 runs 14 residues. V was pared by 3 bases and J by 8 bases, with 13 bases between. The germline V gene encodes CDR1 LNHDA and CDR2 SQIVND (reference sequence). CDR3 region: CASSIADIAEKLFF. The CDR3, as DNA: TGTGCCAGTAGTATCGCGGACATAGCGGAAAAACTGTTTTTT.

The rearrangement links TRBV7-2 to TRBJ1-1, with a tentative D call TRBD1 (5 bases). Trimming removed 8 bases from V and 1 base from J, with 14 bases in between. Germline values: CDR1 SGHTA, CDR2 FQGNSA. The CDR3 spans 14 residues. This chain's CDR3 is CASSTQGGNTEAFF. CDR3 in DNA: TGTGCCAGCTCCACGCAGGGAGGGAACACTGAAGCTTTCTTT.

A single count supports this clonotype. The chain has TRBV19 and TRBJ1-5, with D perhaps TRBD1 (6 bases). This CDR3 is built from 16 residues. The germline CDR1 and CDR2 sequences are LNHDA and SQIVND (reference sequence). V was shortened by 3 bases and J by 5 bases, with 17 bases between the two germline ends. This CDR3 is CASSIHTQGLDQPQHF. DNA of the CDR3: TGTGCCAGTAGTATCCACACACAGGGTTTGGATCAGCCCCAGCATTTT. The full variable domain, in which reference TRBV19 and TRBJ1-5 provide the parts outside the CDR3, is DGGITQSPKYLFRKEGQNVTLSCEQNLNHDAMYWYRQDPGQGLRLIYYSQIVNDFQKGDIAEGYSVSREKKESFPLTVTSAQKNPTAFYLCASSIHTQGLDQPQHFGDGTRLSIL.

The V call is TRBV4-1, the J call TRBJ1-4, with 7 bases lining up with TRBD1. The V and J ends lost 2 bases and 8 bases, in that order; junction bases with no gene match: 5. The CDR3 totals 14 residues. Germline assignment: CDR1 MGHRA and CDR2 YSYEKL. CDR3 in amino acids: CASSQQGVREKLFF. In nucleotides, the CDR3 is TGCGCCAGCAGCCAACAGGGGGTAAGAGAAAAACTGTTTTTT.

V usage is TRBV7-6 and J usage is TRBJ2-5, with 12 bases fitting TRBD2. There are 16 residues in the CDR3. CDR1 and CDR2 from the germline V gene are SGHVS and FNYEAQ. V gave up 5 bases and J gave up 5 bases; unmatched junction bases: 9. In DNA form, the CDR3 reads TGTGCCAGCAGCGCACCACTGACTAGCGGGAGTGAGACCCAGTACTTC. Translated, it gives CASSAPLTSGSETQYF.

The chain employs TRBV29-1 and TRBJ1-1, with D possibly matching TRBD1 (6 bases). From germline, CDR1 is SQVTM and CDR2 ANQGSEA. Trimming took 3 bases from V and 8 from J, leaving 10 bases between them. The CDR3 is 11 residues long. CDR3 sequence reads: CSVEGHQEAFF. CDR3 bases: TGCAGCGTTGAGGGACATCAGGAAGCTTTCTTT.

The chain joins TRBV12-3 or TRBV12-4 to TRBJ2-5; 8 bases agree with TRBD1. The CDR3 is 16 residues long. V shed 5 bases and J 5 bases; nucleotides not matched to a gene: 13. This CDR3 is CASSPGKTGVGETQYF. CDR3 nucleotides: TGTGCCAGCAGTCCTGGGAAGACAGGGGTTGGCGAGACCCAGTACTTC.

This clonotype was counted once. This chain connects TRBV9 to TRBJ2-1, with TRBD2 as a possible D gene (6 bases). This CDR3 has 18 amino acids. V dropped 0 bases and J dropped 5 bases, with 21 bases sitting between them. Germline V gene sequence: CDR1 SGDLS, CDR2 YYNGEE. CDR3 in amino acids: CASSVAPPPGLVNNEQFF. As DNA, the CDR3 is TGTGCCAGCAGCGTAGCCCCACCACCGGGACTTGTTAACAATGAGCAGTTCTTC. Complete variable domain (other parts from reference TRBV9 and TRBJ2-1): DSGVTQTPKHLITATGQRVTLRCSPRSGDLSVYWYQQSLDQGLQFLIQYYNGEERAKGNILERFSAQQFPDLHSELNLSSLELGDSALYFCASSVAPPPGLVNNEQFFGPGTRLTVL.

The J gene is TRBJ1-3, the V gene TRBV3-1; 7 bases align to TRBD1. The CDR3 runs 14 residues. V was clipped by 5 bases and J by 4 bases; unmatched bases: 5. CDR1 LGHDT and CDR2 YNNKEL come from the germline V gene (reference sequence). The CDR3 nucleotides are TGTGCCAGCAGCGAGTGGACAGGCGGAAACACCATATATTTT. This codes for CASSEWTGGNTIYF.

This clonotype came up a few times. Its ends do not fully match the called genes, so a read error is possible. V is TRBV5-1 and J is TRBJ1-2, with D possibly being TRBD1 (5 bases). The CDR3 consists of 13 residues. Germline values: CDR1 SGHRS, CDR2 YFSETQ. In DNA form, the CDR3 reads TGTGCCAGCAGTTTAGACAGAAACTATGGCTACACCTTC. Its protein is CASSLDRNYGYTF.

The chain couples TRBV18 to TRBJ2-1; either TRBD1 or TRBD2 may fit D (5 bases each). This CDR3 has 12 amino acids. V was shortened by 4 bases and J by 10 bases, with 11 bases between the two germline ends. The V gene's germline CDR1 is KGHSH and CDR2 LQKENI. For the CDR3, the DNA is TGTGCCAGCTCACTCGCAGGGACCGAGCAGTTCTTC. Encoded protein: CASSLAGTEQFF. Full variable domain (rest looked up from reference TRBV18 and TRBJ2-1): NAGVMQNPRHLVRRRGQEARLRCSPMKGHSHVYWYRQLPEEGLKFMVYLQKENIIDESGMPKERFSAEFPKEGPSILRIQQVVRGDSAAYFCASSLAGTEQFFGPGTRLTVL.

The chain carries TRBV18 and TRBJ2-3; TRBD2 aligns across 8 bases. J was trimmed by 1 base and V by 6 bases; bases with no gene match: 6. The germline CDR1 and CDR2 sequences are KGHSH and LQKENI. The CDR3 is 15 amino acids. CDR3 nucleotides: TGTGCCAGCTCGCCTGGACTAGCTGGCACAGATACGCAGTATTTT. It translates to CASSPGLAGTDTQYF. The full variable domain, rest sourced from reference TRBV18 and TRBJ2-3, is NAGVMQNPRHLVRRRGQEARLRCSPMKGHSHVYWYRQLPEEGLKFMVYLQKENIIDESGMPKERFSAEFPKEGPSILRIQQVVRGDSAAYFCASSPGLAGTDTQYFGPGTRLTVL.

The CDR3 loop reads CASAPGGKNIQYF. As DNA, the CDR3 is TGTGCCAGTGCACCTGGTGGCAAAAACATTCAGTACTTC. The V gene is TRBV19, the J gene TRBJ2-4, with D hard to call. CDR1 and CDR2 from the germline V gene are LNHDA and SQIVND (reference sequence). The CDR3 runs 13 residues. Trimming pared 8 bases from V and 3 bases from J, leaving 11 bases between.

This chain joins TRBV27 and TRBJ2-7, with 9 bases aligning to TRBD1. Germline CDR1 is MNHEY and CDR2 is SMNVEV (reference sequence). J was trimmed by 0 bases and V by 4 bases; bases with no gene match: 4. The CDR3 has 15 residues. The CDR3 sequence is CASSWDRDSSYEQYV. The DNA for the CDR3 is TGTGCCAGCAGTTGGGACAGGGACAGCTCCTACGAGCAGTACGTC.

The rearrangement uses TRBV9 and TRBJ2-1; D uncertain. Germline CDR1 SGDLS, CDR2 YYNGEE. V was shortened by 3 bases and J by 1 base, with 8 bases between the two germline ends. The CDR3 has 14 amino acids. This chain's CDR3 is CASSGIVSYNEQFF. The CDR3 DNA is TGTGCCAGCAGCGGGATTGTTTCCTACAATGAGCAGTTCTTC.